Sequencing of this TCR beta chain was carried out in a study of cytomegalovirus exposure and HLA in healthy donors. General study results and limits: Later genetic work tied a missense DCLRE1C variant to beta-chain V and J trimming. Across donors, presence/absence analyses took sequencing depth to be roughly uniform. Several of the most significant clusters appeared, in a later analysis, to be linked to common viral pathogens.

The PCR ran on 60 Vbeta and 13 Jbeta primers. As handled by the study authors: Approximately 12 million of 80 million or so unique TCR beta chains were shared, per a later count. Repertoires were generated with immunoSEQ multiplex PCR, while TCRdb's copy carries only in-frame clones and drops some. Clonal size and the V and J genes are those of that table, whereas D and trimming came from the DNA. The sample consists of around 170,000 clones, 70% to 85% of them appearing once. A note on this clone: Its target is not known.

The sequence was collected from a woman in her thirties or forties in good health and CMV-seronegative. The sequenced sample was PBMCs.

The CDR3 sequence is CSVLQGVAYEQYF. The CDR3, as DNA: TGCAGCGTACTACAGGGGGTGGCCTACGAGCAGTACTTC. The chain carries TRBV29-1 and TRBJ2-7, with 8 bases lining up with TRBD1. V lost 6 bases to trimming and J lost 2 bases; unmatched junction nucleotides: 6. The V gene's germline CDR1 is SQVTM and CDR2 ANQGSEA. The CDR3 has 13 residues.